One and the same sample provided the 29 T cell receptor beta chains below, sequenced in a study of blood T cell repertoires in COVID-19. Libraries were prepared by immunoSEQ multiplex PCR; TCRdb keeps only in-frame clonotypes and omits some of them. The sample includes hundreds of thousands of clones, about 90% of them seen just once. The specimen was PBMCs or T cells enriched from blood (not recorded which). Receptors originate from a woman between 18 and 29 years old with acute COVID-19.

This chain joins TRBV9 and TRBJ2-5; 8 bases match TRBD2. Losses at the gene ends were 5 bases for V and 1 base for J; bases not matched to a gene: 7. The CDR3 has 15 residues. Per the germline V gene, CDR1 is SGDLS and CDR2 is YYNGEE. In DNA form, the CDR3 reads TGTGCCAGCAGTGGCGGGGGGAGCTTCCAAGAGACCCAGTACTTC. This gives the protein CASSGGGSFQETQYF.

This chain connects TRBV19 to TRBJ2-7; maybe TRBD1 (6 bases). V was shortened by 0 bases and J by 3 bases, with 9 bases between the two germline ends. There are 14 residues in the CDR3. Germline CDR1 reads LNHDA; CDR2 reads SQIVND (reference sequence). In DNA form, the CDR3 reads TGTGCCAGTAGTATAGATGCAGGGGACTACGAGCAGTACTTC. Its translation: CASSIDAGDYEQYF. Full variable domain (remainder filled in from reference TRBV19 and TRBJ2-7): DGGITQSPKYLFRKEGQNVTLSCEQNLNHDAMYWYRQDPGQGLRLIYYSQIVNDFQKGDIAEGYSVSREKKESFPLTVTSAQKNPTAFYLCASSIDAGDYEQYFGPGTRLTVT.

This clone was detected only a few times. In nucleotides, the CDR3 is TGTGCCAGCAGCGTAAACAGCGGACCCGCCTACAATGAGCAGTTCTTC. It is translated as CASSVNSGPAYNEQFF. The gene calls are TRBV11-1 and TRBJ2-1, with D perhaps TRBD2 (5 bases). The CDR3 consists of 16 residues. V was clipped by 5 bases and J by 2 bases, with 16 bases between them. Germline assignment: CDR1 SGHAT and CDR2 FQDESV (reference sequence).

This chain uses TRBV3-1 (or the pseudogene TRBV3-2) with TRBJ2-7, with 12 bases matching TRBD1. The CDR3 loop spans 16 amino acids. Trimming removed 0 bases from V and 4 bases from J; junction bases left unmatched: 4. The V gene's germline CDR1 is LGHDT and CDR2 YNNKEL (reference sequence). CDR3 loop: CASSQDMGQGAYEQYF. In DNA form, the CDR3 reads TGTGCCAGCAGCCAAGATATGGGACAGGGGGCTTACGAGCAGTACTTC.

The rearrangement joins TRBV18 to TRBJ2-7, with D possibly being TRBD2 (5 bases). The germline CDR1 and CDR2 sequences are KGHSH and LQKENI. The CDR3 runs 13 residues. V lost 3 bases to trimming and J lost 5 bases, with 11 bases between them. CDR3 sequence reads: CASSPPGSHEQYF. The DNA of the CDR3 is TGTGCCAGCTCACCCCCGGGGTCTCACGAGCAGTACTTC.

The rearrangement uses TRBV3-1 (or the pseudogene TRBV3-2) and TRBJ2-3, with 8 positions matching TRBD2. The CDR3 sequence is 16 residues long. J lost 3 bases, V lost 4 bases, and 9 bases had no gene match. The germline CDR1 and CDR2 sequences are LGHDT and YNNKEL (reference sequence). Written as DNA, the CDR3 is TGTGCCAGCAGCCCCGGTGGTAGCGGGAAAACAGATACGCAGTATTTT. Protein sequence: CASSPGGSGKTDTQYF.

The V gene is TRBV3-1 (or the pseudogene TRBV3-2), the J gene TRBJ1-6; TRBD1 aligns across 11 bases. Losses at the gene ends were 5 bases for V and 10 bases for J; bases not matched to a gene: 4. Germline CDR1 is LGHDT and CDR2 is YNNKEL (reference sequence). The CDR3 runs 14 residues. CDR3 residues: CASSGDRGTSPLHF. The CDR3 nucleotides are TGTGCCAGCAGCGGGGACAGGGGGACCTCACCCCTCCACTTT.

The rearrangement joins TRBV5-1 to TRBJ1-6; 8 bases agree with TRBD1. Germline V gives CDR1 SGHRS, CDR2 YFSETQ. V trimming: 4 bases; J trimming: 3 bases; junction bases outside the gene matches: 12. The CDR3 spans 18 residues. The CDR3 sequence is CASSHRWDRPDYNSPLHF. DNA of the CDR3: TGCGCCAGCAGCCACCGATGGGACAGGCCAGACTATAATTCACCCCTCCACTTT.

In its sample, this clone was seen once. The V gene is TRBV24-1, the J gene TRBJ2-1; TRBD1 matches 11 bases. This CDR3 contains 18 residues. V shed 3 bases and J 5 bases; nucleotides not matched to a gene: 11. CDR1 is KGHDR, CDR2 SFDVKD, per germline. The CDR3 sequence is CATSDRDRGSQKNNEQFF. The CDR3 DNA sequence: TGTGCCACCAGTGATAGGGACAGGGGGTCTCAGAAAAACAATGAGCAGTTCTTC.

V and J are TRBV11-3 and TRBJ1-3, with D perhaps TRBD1 (6 bases). V was clipped by 5 bases and J by 0 bases, with 8 bases between them. Germline V lookup: CDR1 SGHNT, CDR2 YENEEA. This CDR3 spans 14 amino acids. This CDR3 is CASSPQGSGNTIYF. The CDR3, as DNA: TGTGCCAGCAGCCCACAGGGCTCTGGAAACACCATATATTTT. Together with reference TRBV11-3 and TRBJ1-3, the CDR3 gives the full variable domain: EAGVVQSPRYKIIEKKQPVAFWCNPISGHNTLYWYLQNLGQGPELLIRYENEEAVDDSQLPKDRFSAERLKGVDSTLKIQPAELGDSAVYLCASSPQGSGNTIYFGEGSWLTVV.

This clone has only one observation. V gene TRBV28 combines with J gene TRBJ2-1; D may be TRBD1 (5 bases). Trimming left V 3 bases short and J 6 bases short, with 12 bases between. Germline CDR1 and CDR2: MDHEN and SYDVKM. The CDR3 extends over 14 amino acids. This chain's CDR3 is CASSFYQGINEQFF. In nucleotides, the CDR3 is TGTGCCAGCAGTTTCTACCAGGGTATCAATGAGCAGTTCTTC.

The chain recombines TRBV5-1 with TRBJ1-2, with TRBD1 as a possible D gene (5 bases). With 1 base removed from V and 4 bases from J, the gap between germline ends came to 11 bases. Germline-derived CDR1 and CDR2 are SGHRS and YFSETQ. The CDR3 length is 14 residues. As DNA, the CDR3 is TGCGCCAGCAGCTTGACAGGAGAGTCCTATGGCTACACCTTC. Its protein product is CASSLTGESYGYTF.

This sequence joins TRBV19 and TRBJ2-2, with D perhaps TRBD1 (6 bases). CDR3 size: 15 residues. Germline V gene lookup returns CDR1 LNHDA and CDR2 SQIVND (reference sequence). V dropped 2 bases and J dropped 8 bases, with 15 bases sitting between them. The CDR3 DNA reads as TGTGCCAGTAGTATAACCCGGACAGCCGGAGGGGAGCTGTTTTTT. The encoded protein is CASSITRTAGGELFF.

The CDR3 here is CASTLNQGLGDTQYF. DNA of the CDR3: TGTGCCAGTACCCTAAATCAGGGTCTTGGAGATACGCAGTATTTT. The chain carries TRBV19 and TRBJ2-3, with D perhaps matching TRBD1 (5 bases). The CDR3 loop spans 15 amino acids. Germline assignment: CDR1 LNHDA and CDR2 SQIVND (reference sequence). Deletions cut 7 bases from V and 5 bases from J, with 19 bases between.

The rearrangement joins TRBV27 to TRBJ2-7, with TRBD1 matching 7 bases. Germline V gives CDR1 MNHEY, CDR2 SMNVEV (reference sequence). The V and J ends lost 4 bases and 2 bases, in that order; junction bases with no gene match: 5. CDR3 size: 14 residues. CDR3 residues: CASSWDSQTYEQYF. For the CDR3, the DNA is TGTGCCAGCAGTTGGGACAGTCAAACCTACGAGCAGTACTTC.

V and J are TRBV28 and TRBJ1-6; D is unclear. Trimming removed 2 bases from V and 5 bases from J, with 7 bases in between. The CDR3 extends over 14 amino acids. Per germline, CDR1 MDHEN and CDR2 SYDVKM. The CDR3, as DNA: TGTGCCAGCAGTTTAACGGGAAATAATTCACCCCTCCACTTT. Encoded protein: CASSLTGNNSPLHF. Variable domain in full (rest from reference TRBV28 and TRBJ1-6): DVKVTQSSRYLVKRTGEKVFLECVQDMDHENMFWYRQDPGLGLRLIYFSYDVKMKEKGDIPEGYSVSREKKERFSLILESASTNQTSMYLCASSLTGNNSPLHFGNGTRLTVT.

CDR3 in DNA: TGTGCCAGCAGCCCATGGACAGGGGGATCAGCTATAGCCAAAAACATTCAGTACTTC. It translates to CASSPWTGGSAIAKNIQYF. The chain is built from TRBV7-8 and TRBJ2-4; 10 bases align to TRBD1. This CDR3 region has 19 residues. The V segment lost 5 bases and the J segment 0 bases; nucleotides outside the gene matches: 13. Germline V gene sequence: CDR1 SGHVS, CDR2 FQNEAQ.

The chain recombines TRBV2 with TRBJ1-1, with unresolved D. The V and J ends lost 7 bases and 6 bases respectively, with 21 bases between them. Germline V gives CDR1 SNHLY, CDR2 FYNNEI. The CDR3 totals 15 residues. The CDR3 region has the DNA TGTGCCAGCACGGTCCTGCTGTTAAGAACGTCTGAAGCTTTCTTT. This encodes CASTVLLLRTSEAFF.

The gene calls are TRBV7-2 and TRBJ2-3, with 7 bases fitting TRBD1. The CDR3 consists of 14 residues. Germline assignment: CDR1 SGHTA and CDR2 FQGNSA. With 6 bases clipped from V and 1 base from J, the junction kept 4 bases outside the gene matches. The CDR3 DNA reads as TGTGCCAGCAGGATTCAGGGGGGCACAGATACGCAGTATTTT. Residues: CASRIQGGTDTQYF.

The chain is built from TRBV27 and TRBJ1-2; 10 positions match TRBD1. CDR1 is MNHEY, CDR2 SMNVEV, per germline (reference sequence). The CDR3 runs to 14 residues. V trimming: 5 bases; J trimming: 5 bases; junction bases outside the gene matches: 5. This chain's CDR3 is CASSQPGQGYGYTF. In nucleotides, the CDR3 is TGTGCCAGCAGTCAACCGGGACAGGGGTATGGCTACACCTTC.

The rearrangement links TRBV7-9 to TRBJ2-1, with a possible D match to TRBD2 (6 bases). Germline CDR1 reads SEHNR; CDR2 reads FQNEAQ (reference sequence). The V and J ends lost 5 bases and 12 bases respectively, with 14 bases between them. This CDR3 spans 12 amino acids. For the CDR3, the DNA is TGTGCCAGCAGCCCAACGGGACTGTCGCAGTTCTTC. Translated, it gives CASSPTGLSQFF.

The rearrangement joins TRBV18 to TRBJ1-4; 7 nucleotides align to TRBD1. V was pared by 5 bases and J by 7 bases, with 7 bases of the junction left unmatched. CDR3 size: 14 residues. CDR1 and CDR2 (germline): KGHSH, LQKENI. For the CDR3, the DNA is TGTGCCAGCTCAGACAGGGTTGGCGGTGAAAAACTGTTTTTT. This translates into CASSDRVGGEKLFF.

The V gene is TRBV11-3, the J gene TRBJ1-2, with D unresolved. The CDR3 is 13 amino acids. Germline values: CDR1 SGHNT, CDR2 YENEEA. V lost 5 bases and J lost 6, with 13 bases in between. CDR3 sequence: CASSPLVEDGYTF. The CDR3 DNA is TGTGCCAGCAGCCCTCTGGTTGAGGATGGCTACACCTTC.

This rearrangement joins TRBV7-3 to TRBJ2-5, with D unclear. From germline, CDR1 is SGHTA and CDR2 FQGTGA. V was pared by 0 bases and J by 5 bases, with 7 bases between. The CDR3 is 13 residues long. DNA for the CDR3: TGTGCCAGCAGCTTAACCCGAGGCGAGACCCAGTACTTC. As protein: CASSLTRGETQYF.

The rearrangement uses TRBV28 and TRBJ1-1; TRBD1 is a possible D gene (6 bases). CDR1 MDHEN and CDR2 SYDVKM come from the germline V gene. The CDR3 has 14 residues. V shed 7 bases and J shed 2 bases, with 14 bases lying between them. The CDR3 protein is CASIVTGGNTEAFF. The DNA of the CDR3 is TGTGCCAGCATCGTGACAGGCGGTAACACTGAAGCTTTCTTT.

The CDR3 spells CASSQDRRATDTQYF. In nucleotides, the CDR3 is TGCGCCAGCAGCCAAGATCGCAGGGCCACAGATACGCAGTATTTT. J is TRBJ2-3 and V is TRBV4-1; weak D call: TRBD1 (5 bases). Germline V lookup: CDR1 MGHRA, CDR2 YSYEKL. The ends were cut back, 0 bases at V and 2 bases at J, with 9 bases in the middle. The CDR3 totals 15 residues.

The chain links TRBV19 to TRBJ2-7; 12 bases line up with TRBD1. The junction had 8 bases not matched to a gene; V was cut back by 2 bases and J by 6 bases. The CDR3 sequence is 16 residues long. The germline V gene has CDR1 LNHDA and CDR2 SQIVND (reference sequence). The CDR3, as DNA: TGTGCCAGTAGTATAAGAGGGACAGGGGGCTTTGGCGAGCAGTACTTC. Encoded protein: CASSIRGTGGFGEQYF.

The chain employs TRBV6-1 and TRBJ1-2; 8 nucleotides align to TRBD1. From germline, CDR1 is MNHNS and CDR2 SASEGT. The length of the CDR3 is 15 residues. After removal of 0 bases from V and 2 bases from J, the junction contained 2 bases not matched to a gene. CDR3 region: CASSEAAGGNYGYTF. As DNA, the CDR3 is TGTGCCAGCAGTGAAGCGGCAGGGGGCAACTATGGCTACACCTTC.

The rearrangement joins TRBV9 to TRBJ2-1; TRBD2 agrees at 10 bases. This CDR3 has 16 residues. V lost 0 bases to trimming and J lost 2 bases; unmatched junction nucleotides: 2. CDR1 is SGDLS and CDR2 is YYNGEE in the germline V gene. In DNA, the CDR3 is TGTGCCAGCAGCGTAGCTGGGACTAGCGCCTACAATGAGCAGTTCTTC. Translating it yields CASSVAGTSAYNEQFF.